The rows below give T cell receptor beta chains drawn from one sample of a study of cytomegalovirus exposure and HLA in healthy donors. Using immunoSEQ multiplex PCR, the repertoire was profiled, and TCRdb retains in-frame clones only, with some absent. The data show under 200,000 clones, about 90% seen once. The sequenced sample consisted of PBMCs. Source of these receptors: a woman aged 18-29 years in good health and CMV-seropositive. Each CDR3 is given with its conserved first and last residue. Expanded clones are given a class, and other clones once, few, many or no size at all.

v_call	clone_size	j_call	cdr3_aa
TRBV18	NA	TRBJ1-5	CASSADRVITSNQPQHF
TRBV5-1	NA	TRBJ2-1	CASSLDRSLYNEQFF
TRBV5-1	NA	TRBJ1-1	CASSPELPLNTEAFF
TRBV5-4	NA	TRBJ2-7	CASSQGPGGDEQYF
TRBV14	NA	TRBJ2-7	CASSQDRVRGGVSYEQYF
TRBV15	NA	TRBJ2-5	CATSKGQGVKQETQYF
TRBV7-2	NA	TRBJ2-7	CASSLTVTTYEQYF
TRBV7-2	NA	TRBJ1-2	CASSRYRQGDYGYTF
TRBV19	NA	TRBJ2-7	CASSPQGLAYEQYF
TRBV9	NA	TRBJ1-2	CASQSDNYGYTF
TRBV6-1	NA	TRBJ1-1	CASSEVGENTEAFF
TRBV15	NA	TRBJ1-5	CATSSVRGAGIEPQHF
TRBV5-1	NA	TRBJ2-2	CASSFVANTGELFF
TRBV5-6	NA	TRBJ2-1	CASSHLAGVSYNEQFF
TRBV6-5	NA	TRBJ2-7	CASSYSIAGGSYEQYF
TRBV15	NA	TRBJ1-1	CATSRVQGTNTEAFF
TRBV29-1	NA	TRBJ2-3	CSVDGVGTDTQYF
TRBV6-1	NA	TRBJ1-5	CASSEPLGQGPNQPQHF
TRBV7-9	once	TRBJ2-2	CASSLVGVMAGELFF
TRBV28	NA	TRBJ1-5	CASSLVIRGRQPQHF
TRBV4-1	NA	TRBJ2-7	CASSQGTSGVLRGEQYF
TRBV7-2	NA	TRBJ1-2	CASSFQGGNYGYTF